Listed below are T cell receptor beta chains from one sample, sequenced in a study of cytomegalovirus exposure and HLA in healthy donors. Only in-frame clones appear in the TCRdb table, and some are missing; sequencing was by immunoSEQ multiplex PCR. The data show approximately 100,000 clones, 74% seen once. The sequencing sample was made of PBMCs. Every receptor here comes from a human donor in good health. CDR3s include the opening cysteine and the closing phenylalanine or tryptophan. A D gene is named only where the DNA matches it firmly. Clone size appears in some rows only: once, few, many, or a class for an expanded clone.

size: -; D: TRBD1; V: TRBV6-6; J: TRBJ1-5; CDR3: CASSLDRGIMTQHF; DNA: TGTGCCAGCAGTTTGGACAGGGGAATTATGACCCAGCATTTT
size: -; D: TRBD1; V: TRBV14; J: TRBJ2-7; CDR3: CASSQLRQGVGEQYF; DNA: TGTGCCAGCAGCCAATTGAGGCAGGGGGTTGGGGAGCAGTACTTC
size: -; D: TRBD2; V: TRBV5-1; J: TRBJ2-1; CDR3: CASSLALAGGPGYNEQFF; DNA: TGCGCCAGCAGCTTGGCACTAGCGGGGGGGCCGGGCTACAATGAGCAGTTCTTC
size: few; D: -; V: TRBV7-2; J: TRBJ2-6; CDR3: CASSLGSSGANVLTF; DNA: TGTGCCAGCAGTTTAGGGAGTTCTGGGGCCAACGTCCTGACTTTC
size: once; D: -; V: TRBV7-2; J: TRBJ1-4; CDR3: CASSLSRRGNEKLFF; DNA: TGTGCCAGCAGCCTAAGCAGGCGGGGTAATGAAAAACTGTTTTTT
size: -; D: -; V: TRBV28; J: TRBJ1-2; CDR3: CASSSQGNYGYTF; DNA: TGTGCCAGCAGTTCCCAGGGTAACTATGGCTACACCTTC
size: few; D: -; V: TRBV29-1; J: TRBJ2-7; CDR3: CSAAGRGYEQYF; DNA: TGCAGCGCCGCCGGACGGGGCTACGAGCAGTACTTC
size: few; D: -; V: TRBV6-1; J: TRBJ1-1; CDR3: CASSESGLDTEAFF; DNA: TGTGCCAGCAGTGAATCCGGGTTGGACACTGAAGCTTTCTTT
size: -; D: TRBD1; V: TRBV5-6; J: TRBJ2-5; CDR3: CASSLAGQGFETQYF; DNA: TGTGCCAGCAGCTTGGCGGGACAGGGTTTTGAGACCCAGTACTTC
size: -; D: -; V: TRBV19; J: TRBJ1-1; CDR3: CASSAGVLNTEAFF; DNA: TGTGCCAGTAGTGCAGGTGTGTTGAACACTGAAGCTTTCTTT
size: -; D: -; V: TRBV28; J: TRBJ1-2; CDR3: CASTPGKSGYTF; DNA: TGTGCCAGCACCCCAGGGAAGTCTGGCTACACCTTC
size: -; D: -; V: TRBV9; J: TRBJ1-1; CDR3: CASSVAPTTGNTEAFF; DNA: TGTGCCAGCAGCGTAGCCCCCACGACAGGGAACACTGAAGCTTTCTTT
size: -; D: TRBD2; V: TRBV25-1; J: TRBJ2-5; CDR3: CASSDGGVRGKETQYF; DNA: TGTGCCAGCAGTGATGGGGGGGTTAGAGGGAAAGAGACCCAGTACTTC
size: -; D: TRBD2; V: TRBV7-8; J: TRBJ2-2; CDR3: CASSPFGGGNTGELFF; DNA: TGTGCCAGCAGCCCCTTCGGCGGGGGGAACACCGGGGAGCTGTTTTTT
size: few; D: TRBD1; V: TRBV19; J: TRBJ2-6; CDR3: CASSVDTGGRGSGANVLTF; DNA: TGTGCCAGTAGTGTTGACACAGGGGGCCGTGGGTCTGGGGCCAACGTCCTGACTTTC
size: -; D: -; V: TRBV14; J: TRBJ2-1; CDR3: CASSQVGTKFF; DNA: TGTGCCAGCAGCCAAGTCGGGACAAAGTTCTTC
size: -; D: TRBD1; V: TRBV5-1; J: TRBJ2-7; CDR3: CASSSIQGALTSYEQYF; DNA: TGCGCCAGCAGTTCCATCCAGGGGGCTCTGACCTCCTACGAGCAGTACTTC
size: few; D: -; V: TRBV7-9; J: TRBJ2-7; CDR3: CASSLVSGGHYEQYF; DNA: TGTGCCAGCAGCTTAGTGTCTGGGGGACACTACGAGCAGTACTTC
size: -; D: -; V: TRBV6-5; J: TRBJ2-3; CDR3: CASSYSRSTDTQYF; DNA: TGTGCCAGCAGTTACTCCCGTAGCACAGATACGCAGTATTTT
size: -; D: TRBD1; V: TRBV4-1; J: TRBJ1-2; CDR3: CASSVLSGTGLSGGYTF; DNA: TGCGCCAGCAGCGTCCTCTCCGGGACAGGGCTTTCGGGAGGCTACACCTTC
size: -; D: TRBD2; V: TRBV7-2; J: TRBJ2-4; CDR3: CASSLGSAGGGNIQYF; DNA: TGTGCCAGCAGCTTAGGCTCAGCGGGGGGGGGAAACATTCAGTACTTC
size: -; D: -; V: TRBV5-1; J: TRBJ2-6; CDR3: CASSMYGDGANVLTF; DNA: TGCGCCAGCAGCATGTACGGAGACGGGGCCAACGTCCTGACTTTC
size: -; D: TRBD1; V: TRBV28; J: TRBJ1-1; CDR3: CASRYDRVGITEAFF; DNA: TGTGCCAGCAGGTACGACAGGGTTGGAATCACTGAAGCTTTCTTT
size: -; D: TRBD2; V: TRBV5-1; J: TRBJ2-1; CDR3: CASSRASGSPYNEQFF; DNA: TGCGCCAGCAGTCGGGCTAGCGGGAGCCCCTACAATGAGCAGTTCTTC
size: once; D: TRBD1; V: TRBV7-2; J: TRBJ2-1; CDR3: CASSSIQGSGEQFF; DNA: TGTGCCAGCAGCTCAATACAGGGGTCCGGTGAGCAGTTCTTC
size: few; D: -; V: TRBV5-1; J: TRBJ2-2; CDR3: CASTFSGANTGELFF; DNA: TGCGCCAGCACCTTCAGCGGAGCGAACACCGGGGAGCTGTTTTTT
size: once; D: -; V: TRBV28; J: TRBJ1-6; CDR3: CASSLLRYNSPLHF; DNA: TGTGCCAGCAGTTTATTACGGTACAATTCACCCCTCCACTTT
size: -; D: TRBD1; V: TRBV5-6; J: TRBJ1-4; CDR3: CASSLAGGSWEKLFF; DNA: TGTGCCAGCAGCTTGGCAGGGGGGAGTTGGGAAAAACTGTTTTTT
size: -; D: TRBD2; V: TRBV19; J: TRBJ2-3; CDR3: CASSSRTSGSPDTQYF; DNA: TGTGCCAGTAGTTCAAGGACTAGCGGGAGTCCAGATACGCAGTATTTT
size: -; D: TRBD1; V: TRBV6-5; J: TRBJ2-7; CDR3: CASRPTSPRDRAYF; DNA: TGTGCCAGCAGGCCCACCTCCCCCCGGGACAGGGCGTACTTC
size: -; D: TRBD1; V: TRBV6-4; J: TRBJ1-1; CDR3: CASSEAGGTEAFF; DNA: TGTGCCAGCAGTGAAGCAGGGGGCACTGAAGCTTTCTTT
size: -; D: TRBD1; V: TRBV5-1; J: TRBJ2-5; CDR3: CASSTGQGQETQYF; DNA: TGCGCCAGCAGCACCGGACAGGGTCAGGAGACCCAGTACTTC
size: few; D: TRBD1; V: TRBV7-8; J: TRBJ1-6; CDR3: CASSLGTGLPPGNSPLHF; DNA: TGTGCCAGCAGCTTAGGGACAGGGTTGCCCCCGGGTAATTCACCCCTCCACTTT
size: -; D: -; V: TRBV23-1; J: TRBJ2-5; CDR3: CASSQSRGQETQYF; DNA: TGCGCCAGCAGTCAATCCAGGGGCCAAGAGACCCAGTACTTC
size: -; D: TRBD1; V: TRBV27; J: TRBJ2-7; CDR3: CASSSLQTGGIYEQYF; DNA: TGTGCCAGCAGCAGTCTCCAGACAGGGGGCATCTACGAGCAGTACTTC
size: once; D: TRBD1; V: TRBV27; J: TRBJ2-1; CDR3: CASSSSQGSLSYNEQFF; DNA: TGTGCCAGCAGTTCCTCACAGGGGTCCCTATCATACAATGAGCAGTTCTTC
size: -; D: -; V: TRBV4-2; J: TRBJ2-2; CDR3: CASSQDQARVTGELFF; DNA: TGTGCCAGCAGCCAAGATCAGGCCAGGGTGACCGGGGAGCTGTTTTTT
size: -; D: TRBD1; V: TRBV6-1; J: TRBJ1-1; CDR3: CASSDLTGTADTEAFF; DNA: TGTGCCAGCAGTGACCTAACGGGGACAGCCGACACTGAAGCTTTCTTT
size: few; D: -; V: TRBV10-2; J: TRBJ1-1; CDR3: CASSERSSEAFF; DNA: TGCGCCAGCAGTGAGAGGTCTAGTGAAGCTTTCTTT
size: -; D: TRBD1; V: TRBV5-4; J: TRBJ1-1; CDR3: CASSLRDRLNTEAFF; DNA: TGTGCCAGCAGCTTACGGGACAGATTGAACACTGAAGCTTTCTTT
size: -; D: -; V: TRBV4-3; J: TRBJ2-4; CDR3: CASSQTGWDIQYF; DNA: TGCGCCAGCAGCCAGACGGGTTGGGACATTCAGTACTTC
size: -; D: TRBD2; V: TRBV28; J: TRBJ2-2; CDR3: CASSLGGTSGIGELFF; DNA: TGTGCCAGCAGTTTAGGCGGGACTAGCGGGATCGGGGAGCTGTTTTTT
size: -; D: -; V: TRBV2; J: TRBJ2-5; CDR3: CASSDMEQETQYF; DNA: TGTGCCAGCAGTGATATGGAGCAAGAGACCCAGTACTTC
size: -; D: TRBD1; V: TRBV5-1; J: TRBJ1-2; CDR3: CASSLGTGQGWYGYTF; DNA: TGCGCCAGCAGCTTGGGCACAGGACAGGGCTGGTATGGCTACACCTTC
size: -; D: TRBD2; V: TRBV19; J: TRBJ2-3; CDR3: CASSNPRGAGVGRSTDTQYF; DNA: TGTGCCAGTAGCAACCCTAGGGGAGCGGGGGTTGGAAGAAGCACAGATACGCAGTATTTT
size: -; D: -; V: TRBV7-9; J: TRBJ2-1; CDR3: CASSLAGQDNEQFF; DNA: TGTGCCAGCAGCTTAGCGGGGCAGGACAATGAGCAGTTCTTC
size: -; D: -; V: TRBV4-1; J: TRBJ2-7; CDR3: CASSQLGPPHEQYF; DNA: TGCGCCAGCAGCCAACTTGGGCCCCCGCACGAGCAGTACTTC
size: -; D: TRBD2; V: TRBV4-2; J: TRBJ2-1; CDR3: CASSPEGGGTSYNEQFF; DNA: TGTGCCAGCAGCCCCGAGGGCGGGGGGACCTCCTACAATGAGCAGTTCTTC
size: -; D: TRBD1; V: TRBV2; J: TRBJ2-7; CDR3: CASLRTGSSYEQYF; DNA: TGTGCCAGCTTAAGGACAGGATCCTCCTACGAGCAGTACTTC
size: -; D: TRBD1; V: TRBV5-1; J: TRBJ2-1; CDR3: CASSSLDRAYNEQFF; DNA: TGCGCCAGCAGCTCCCTAGACAGGGCCTACAATGAGCAGTTCTTC
size: few; D: TRBD1; V: TRBV28; J: TRBJ1-4; CDR3: CASSPQGVREKLFF; DNA: TGTGCCAGCAGCCCACAGGGGGTTAGGGAAAAACTGTTTTTT
size: -; D: TRBD1; V: TRBV10-3; J: TRBJ2-5; CDR3: CAISGGQGGETQYF; DNA: TGTGCCATCAGTGGGGGACAGGGTGGGGAGACCCAGTACTTC
size: -; D: -; V: TRBV28; J: TRBJ2-5; CDR3: CASSLWTPGQETQYF; DNA: TGTGCCAGCAGTTTATGGACACCCGGTCAAGAGACCCAGTACTTC
size: few; D: TRBD1; V: TRBV13; J: TRBJ2-7; CDR3: CASSFRPGQGSWEQYF; DNA: TGTGCCAGCAGCTTCAGGCCGGGACAGGGGTCTTGGGAGCAGTACTTC
size: once; D: -; V: TRBV7-2; J: TRBJ1-4; CDR3: CASSLEPLTAINEKLFF; DNA: TGTGCCAGCAGCTTAGAGCCCCTGACAGCGATTAATGAAAAACTGTTTTTT
size: many; D: -; V: TRBV28; J: TRBJ1-6; CDR3: CASSPSYNSPLHF; DNA: TGTGCCAGCAGCCCTAGTTATAATTCACCCCTCCACTTT
size: -; D: TRBD1; V: TRBV28; J: TRBJ2-7; CDR3: CASSAGDSSYEQYF; DNA: TGTGCCAGCAGTGCAGGGGACAGCTCCTACGAGCAGTACTTC